This TCR beta chain was retrieved from a study of CD4 T cell repertoires in COVID-19. Findings and caveats of the study: Suggested intraclonal diversification: top SARS-CoV-2-reactive clonotypes appeared in two or three memory subsets.

The method was immunoSEQ multiplex PCR; TCRdb's version includes in-frame clones alone and lacks a portion of them. The repertoire holds fewer than 100,000 clones, with 83% as singletons. In the case of this clone: As yet, its antigen is unknown.

Sequencing was done directly on freshly isolated, uncultured memory T cells. V was pared by 1 base and J by 4 bases, with 10 bases of the junction left unmatched. Germline assignment: CDR1 MDHEN and CDR2 SYDVKM. This CDR3 region has 17 residues. The sequencing here drew on CD4+ T cells from peripheral blood, taken after recovery from COVID-19. The chain carries TRBV28 and TRBJ1-5; 7 bases are a match to TRBD1. The receptor comes from a human donor who had COVID-19. CDR3 in amino acids: CASSLYGKSGGNQPQHF. Written as DNA, the CDR3 is TGTGCCAGCAGTTTATACGGAAAGTCAGGGGGGAATCAGCCCCAGCATTTT.